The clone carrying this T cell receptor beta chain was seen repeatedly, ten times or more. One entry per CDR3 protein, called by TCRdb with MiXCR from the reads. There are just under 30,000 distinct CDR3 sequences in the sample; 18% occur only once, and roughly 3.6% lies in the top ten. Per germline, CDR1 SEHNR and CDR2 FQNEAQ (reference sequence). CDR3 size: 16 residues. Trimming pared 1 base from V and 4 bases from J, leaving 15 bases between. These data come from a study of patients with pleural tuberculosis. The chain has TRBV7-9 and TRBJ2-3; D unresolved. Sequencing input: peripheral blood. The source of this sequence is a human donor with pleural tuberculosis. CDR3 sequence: CASSLEGIGMADTQYF. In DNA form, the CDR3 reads TGTGCCAGCAGCTTAGAAGGTATAGGGATGGCAGATACGCAGTATTTT.